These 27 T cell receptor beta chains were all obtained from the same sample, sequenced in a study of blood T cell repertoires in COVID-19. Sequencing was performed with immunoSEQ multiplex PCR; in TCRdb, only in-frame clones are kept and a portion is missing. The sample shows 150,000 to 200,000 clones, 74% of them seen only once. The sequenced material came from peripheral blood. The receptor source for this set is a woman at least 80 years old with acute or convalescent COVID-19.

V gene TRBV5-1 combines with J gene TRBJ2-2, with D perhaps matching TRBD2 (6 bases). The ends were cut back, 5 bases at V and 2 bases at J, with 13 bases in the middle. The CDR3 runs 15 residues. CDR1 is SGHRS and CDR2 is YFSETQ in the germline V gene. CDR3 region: CASSQTTRNTGELFF. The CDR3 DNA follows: TGCGCCAGCAGTCAAACGACTAGAAACACCGGGGAGCTGTTTTTT.

The CDR3 region has the DNA TGTGCCAGCAGCGGCATAGAAGGCGGGTTTTGGGATGAGCAGTTCTTC. Encoded protein: CASSGIEGGFWDEQFF. The rearrangement uses TRBV3-1 (or the pseudogene TRBV3-2) and TRBJ2-1; the D gene is possibly TRBD2 (5 bases). CDR1 and CDR2 from the germline V gene are LGHDT and YNNKEL (reference sequence). Trimming took 5 bases from V and 8 from J, leaving 22 bases between them. The CDR3 is 16 amino acids.

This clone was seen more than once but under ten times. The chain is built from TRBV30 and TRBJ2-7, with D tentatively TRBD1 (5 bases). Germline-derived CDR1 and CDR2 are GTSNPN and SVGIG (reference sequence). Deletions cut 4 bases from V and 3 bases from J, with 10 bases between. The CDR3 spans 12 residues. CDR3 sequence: CAWTGRFYEQYF. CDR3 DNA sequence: TGTGCCTGGACAGGGCGCTTCTACGAGCAGTACTTC.

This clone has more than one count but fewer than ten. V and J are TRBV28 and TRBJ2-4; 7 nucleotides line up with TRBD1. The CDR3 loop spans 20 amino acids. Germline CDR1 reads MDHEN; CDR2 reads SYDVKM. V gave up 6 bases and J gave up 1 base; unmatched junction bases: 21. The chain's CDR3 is CASSRQGVSRLLLAKNIQYF. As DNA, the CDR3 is TGTGCCAGCAGCCGCCAGGGGGTCTCTAGATTACTTCTTGCCAAAAACATTCAGTACTTC.

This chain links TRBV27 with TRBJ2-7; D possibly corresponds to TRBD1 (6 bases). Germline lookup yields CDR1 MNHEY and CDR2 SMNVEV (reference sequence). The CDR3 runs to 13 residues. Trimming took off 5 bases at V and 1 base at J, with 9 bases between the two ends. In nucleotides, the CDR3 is TGTGCCAGCAGTACCGGACAGTCCTACGAGCAGTACTTC. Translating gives CASSTGQSYEQYF.

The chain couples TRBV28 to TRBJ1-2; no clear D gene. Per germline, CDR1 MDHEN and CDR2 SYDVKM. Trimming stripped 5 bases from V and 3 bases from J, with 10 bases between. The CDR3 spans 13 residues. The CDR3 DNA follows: TGTGCCAGCAGTGTCGGAGGGCACTATGGCTACACCTTC. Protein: CASSVGGHYGYTF.

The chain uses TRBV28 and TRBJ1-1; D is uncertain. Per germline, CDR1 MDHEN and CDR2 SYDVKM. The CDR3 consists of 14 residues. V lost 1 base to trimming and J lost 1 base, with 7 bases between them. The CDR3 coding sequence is TGTGCCAGCAGTTTATTCCCAGAGAACACTGAAGCTTTCTTT. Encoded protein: CASSLFPENTEAFF. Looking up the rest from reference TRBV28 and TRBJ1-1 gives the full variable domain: DVKVTQSSRYLVKRTGEKVFLECVQDMDHENMFWYRQDPGLGLRLIYFSYDVKMKEKGDIPEGYSVSREKKERFSLILESASTNQTSMYLCASSLFPENTEAFFGQGTRLTVV.

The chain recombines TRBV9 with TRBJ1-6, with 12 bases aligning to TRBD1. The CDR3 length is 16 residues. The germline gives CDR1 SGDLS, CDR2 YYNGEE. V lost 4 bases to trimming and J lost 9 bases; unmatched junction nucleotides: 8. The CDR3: CASSPPGTGGRSPLHF. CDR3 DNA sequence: TGTGCCAGCAGCCCCCCCGGGACAGGGGGCCGTTCACCCCTCCACTTT.

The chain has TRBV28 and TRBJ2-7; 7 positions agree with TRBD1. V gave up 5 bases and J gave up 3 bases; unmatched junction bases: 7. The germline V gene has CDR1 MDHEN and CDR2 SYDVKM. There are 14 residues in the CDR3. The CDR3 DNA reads TGTGCCAGCAGTAGGCAAGGGGGCTTCTACGAGCAGTACTTC. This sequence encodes CASSRQGGFYEQYF.

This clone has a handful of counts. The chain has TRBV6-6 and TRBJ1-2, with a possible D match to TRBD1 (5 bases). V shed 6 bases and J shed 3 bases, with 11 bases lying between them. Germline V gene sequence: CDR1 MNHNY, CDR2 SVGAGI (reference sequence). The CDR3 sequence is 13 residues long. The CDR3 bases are TGTGCCAGCAGGGGGAGGGGACACTATGGCTACACCTTC. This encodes CASRGRGHYGYTF.

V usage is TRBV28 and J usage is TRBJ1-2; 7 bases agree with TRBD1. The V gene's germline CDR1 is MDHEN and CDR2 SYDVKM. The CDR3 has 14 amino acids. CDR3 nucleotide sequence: TGTGCTATAAGGGCCCGTTCCGAGGGGGCGCGGTACACCTTC. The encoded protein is CAIRARSEGARYTF.

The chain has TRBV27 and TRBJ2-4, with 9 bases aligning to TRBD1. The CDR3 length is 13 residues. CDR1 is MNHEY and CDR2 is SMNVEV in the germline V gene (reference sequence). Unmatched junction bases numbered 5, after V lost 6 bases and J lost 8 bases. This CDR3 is CASSQDRGDIQYF. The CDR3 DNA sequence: TGTGCCAGCAGCCAGGACAGGGGTGACATTCAGTACTTC.

CDR3: CASSGDSGNTIYF. CDR3 bases: TGTGCCAGCAGCGGGGACAGTGGAAACACCATATATTTT. The chain links TRBV7-2 to TRBJ1-3, with 7 nucleotides matching TRBD1. Germline V CDR1 and CDR2: SGHTA, FQGNSA. The CDR3 sequence is 13 residues long. The trim removed 5 bases at V and 3 bases at J, leaving 1 base unmatched.

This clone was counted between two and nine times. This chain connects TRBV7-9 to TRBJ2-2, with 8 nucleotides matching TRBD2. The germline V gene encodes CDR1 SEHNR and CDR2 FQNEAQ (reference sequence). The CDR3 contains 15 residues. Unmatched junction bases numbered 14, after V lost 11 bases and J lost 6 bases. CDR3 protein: CAADRGLVPAGELFF. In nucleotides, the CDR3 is TGTGCCGCAGATAGGGGACTAGTTCCAGCCGGGGAGCTGTTTTTT.

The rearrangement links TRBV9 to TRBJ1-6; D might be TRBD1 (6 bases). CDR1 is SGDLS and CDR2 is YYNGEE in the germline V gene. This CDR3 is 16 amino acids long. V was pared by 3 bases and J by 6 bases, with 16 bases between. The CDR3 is CASSAGGQGLNSPLHF. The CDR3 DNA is TGTGCCAGCAGCGCGGGGGGCCAGGGCCTTAATTCACCCCTCCACTTT.

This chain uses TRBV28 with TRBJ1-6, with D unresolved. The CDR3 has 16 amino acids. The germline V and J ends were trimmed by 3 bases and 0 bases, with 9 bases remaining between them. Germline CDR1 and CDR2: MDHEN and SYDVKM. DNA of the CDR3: TGTGCCAGCAGTTTGGGAGGGAGCTCCTATAATTCACCCCTCCACTTT. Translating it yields CASSLGGSSYNSPLHF.

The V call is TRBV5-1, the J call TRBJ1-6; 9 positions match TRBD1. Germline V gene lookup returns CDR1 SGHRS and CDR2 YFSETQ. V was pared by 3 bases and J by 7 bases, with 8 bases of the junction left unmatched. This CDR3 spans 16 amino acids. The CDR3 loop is CASSSGTGSQNSPLHF. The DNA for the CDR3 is TGCGCCAGCAGCTCCGGGACAGGGAGTCAAAATTCACCCCTCCACTTT.

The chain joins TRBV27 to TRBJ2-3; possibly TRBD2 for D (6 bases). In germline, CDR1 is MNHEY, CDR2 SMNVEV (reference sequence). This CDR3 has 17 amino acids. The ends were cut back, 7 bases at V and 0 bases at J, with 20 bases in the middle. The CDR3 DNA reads TGTGCCAGCACCCTCCTCGGGGGAGCGACTAGCACAGATACGCAGTATTTT. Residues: CASTLLGGATSTDTQYF.

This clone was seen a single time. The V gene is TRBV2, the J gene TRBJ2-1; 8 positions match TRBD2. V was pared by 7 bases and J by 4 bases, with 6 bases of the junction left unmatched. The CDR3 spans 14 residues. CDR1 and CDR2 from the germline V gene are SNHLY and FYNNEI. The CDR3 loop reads CASMWAGGYNEQFF. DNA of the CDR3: TGTGCCAGCATGTGGGCGGGAGGATACAATGAGCAGTTCTTC.

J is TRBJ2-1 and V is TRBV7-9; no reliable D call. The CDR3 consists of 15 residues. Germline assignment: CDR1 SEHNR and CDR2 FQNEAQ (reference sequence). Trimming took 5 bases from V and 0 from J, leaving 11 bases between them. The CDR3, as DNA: TGTGCCAGCAGCCAAAGCGAGAGCTCCTACAATGAGCAGTTCTTC. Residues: CASSQSESSYNEQFF.

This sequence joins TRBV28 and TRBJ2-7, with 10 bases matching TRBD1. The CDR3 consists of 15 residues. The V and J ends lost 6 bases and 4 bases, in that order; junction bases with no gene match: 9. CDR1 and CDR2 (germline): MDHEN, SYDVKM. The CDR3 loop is CASRYPGTGVYEQYF. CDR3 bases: TGTGCCAGCAGATACCCCGGGACAGGGGTTTACGAGCAGTACTTC.

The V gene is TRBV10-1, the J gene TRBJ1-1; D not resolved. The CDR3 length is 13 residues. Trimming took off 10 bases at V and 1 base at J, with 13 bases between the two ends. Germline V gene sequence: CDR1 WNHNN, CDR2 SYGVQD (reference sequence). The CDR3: CATASGWNTEAFF. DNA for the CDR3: TGCGCCACTGCGTCCGGTTGGAACACTGAAGCTTTCTTT.

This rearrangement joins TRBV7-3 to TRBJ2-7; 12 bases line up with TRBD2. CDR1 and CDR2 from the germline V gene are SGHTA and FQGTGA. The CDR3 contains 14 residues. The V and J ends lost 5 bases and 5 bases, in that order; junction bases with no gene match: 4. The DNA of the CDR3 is TGTGCCAGCAGCGAGACTAGCGGGAGTGACGAGCAGTACTTC. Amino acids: CASSETSGSDEQYF.

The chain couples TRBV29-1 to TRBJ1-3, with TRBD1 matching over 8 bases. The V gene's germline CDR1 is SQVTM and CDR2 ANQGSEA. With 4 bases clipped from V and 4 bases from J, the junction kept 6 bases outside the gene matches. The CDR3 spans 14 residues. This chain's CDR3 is CSVVQGAEGNTIYF. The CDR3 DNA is TGCAGCGTTGTGCAGGGGGCGGAAGGAAACACCATATATTTT.

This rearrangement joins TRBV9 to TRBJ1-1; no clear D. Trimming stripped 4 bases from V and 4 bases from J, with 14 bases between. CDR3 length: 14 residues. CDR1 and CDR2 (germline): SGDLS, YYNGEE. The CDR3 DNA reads TGTGCCAGCAGCCCGAGCACCCCCGGCACTGAAGCTTTCTTT. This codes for CASSPSTPGTEAFF.

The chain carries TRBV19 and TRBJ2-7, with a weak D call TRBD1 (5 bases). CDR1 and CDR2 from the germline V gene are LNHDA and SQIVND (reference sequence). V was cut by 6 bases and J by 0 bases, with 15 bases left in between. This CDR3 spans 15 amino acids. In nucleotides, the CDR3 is TGTGCCAGTAGCCAGGTGGCAGGGAACTCCTACGAGCAGTACTTC. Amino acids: CASSQVAGNSYEQYF.

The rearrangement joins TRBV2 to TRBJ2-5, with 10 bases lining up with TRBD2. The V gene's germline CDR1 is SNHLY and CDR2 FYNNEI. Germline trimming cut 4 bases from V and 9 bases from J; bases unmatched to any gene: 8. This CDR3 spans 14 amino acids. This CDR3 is CASSVLAGEGSQYF. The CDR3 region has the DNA TGTGCCAGCAGTGTTCTAGCGGGAGAGGGGTCCCAGTACTTC.